The 7 T cell receptor beta chains given below trace back to one sample, sequenced in a study of blood T cells in healthy people across ages. Using a J-beta primer mix together with a sample-barcoded 5' primer, a second PCR was run for roughly 6 to 12 cycles. TCRdb analysed the 5' RACE reads with MiXCR anew, one entry per CDR3 protein. Of about 840,000 distinct CDR3 sequences listed, about 29% are singletons. These sequences were also reported in another study, on T cells of mothers and their children.

Sequencing input: blood. The receptors stem from a woman between 35 and 50 years old in good health.

This clonotype was counted a few times. V gene TRBV12-3 or TRBV12-4 combines with J gene TRBJ1-2; 11 bases are a match to TRBD1. V lost 9 bases and J lost 2; bases outside the gene matches: 2. CDR3 size: 13 residues. The DNA for the CDR3 is TGTGCCAGTGGACAGGGGGCGAACTATGGCTACACCTTC. Amino acids: CASGQGANYGYTF.

This clonotype has at least ten counts. The chain combines TRBV28 with TRBJ2-1; a possible D gene is TRBD1 (5 bases). The germline CDR1 and CDR2 sequences are MDHEN and SYDVKM. Trimming cost V 6 bases and J 1 base, with 13 bases left between them. The CDR3 runs 15 residues. CDR3 loop: CASRYQGTSYNEQFF. CDR3 DNA sequence: TGTGCCAGCAGGTATCAGGGAACTTCCTACAATGAGCAGTTCTTC. The complete variable domain, with remaining parts taken from reference TRBV28 and TRBJ2-1, reads DVKVTQSSRYLVKRTGEKVFLECVQDMDHENMFWYRQDPGLGLRLIYFSYDVKMKEKGDIPEGYSVSREKKERFSLILESASTNQTSMYLCASRYQGTSYNEQFFGPGTRLTVL.

The V gene is TRBV4-3, the J gene TRBJ1-2; tentatively, D is TRBD1 (6 bases). The V end lost 4 bases, the J end lost 8 bases, and 17 bases lay between the germline ends. In germline, CDR1 is LGHNA, CDR2 YSLEER. The CDR3 runs 14 residues. CDR3 bases: TGCGCCAGCAGCCCAGGGGTTGGGGGAAGGGGCTACACCTTC. Amino acids: CASSPGVGGRGYTF.

This clonotype was counted only a few times. The chain employs TRBV6-6 and TRBJ1-2; tentative D call: TRBD1 (5 bases). In germline, CDR1 is MNHNY, CDR2 SVGAGI (reference sequence). Trimming shortened V by 6 bases and J by 6 bases, and 17 bases separated the two germline ends. This CDR3 is 14 amino acids long. CDR3 coding DNA: TGTGCCAGCAGCCCCGCTGGGGGGGTGAATGGCTACACCTTC. This sequence encodes CASSPAGGVNGYTF.

This clonotype was found many times. The chain joins TRBV20-1 to TRBJ1-6; D call uncertain. Trimming cost V 6 bases and J 1 base, with 10 bases left between them. CDR1 and CDR2 (germline): DFQATT, SNEGSKA (reference sequence). This CDR3 has 14 residues. CDR3 sequence reads: CSALPGSYNSPLHF. The CDR3 nucleotides are TGCAGTGCGCTCCCGGGATCCTATAATTCACCCCTCCACTTT.

The table lists this clonotype with a few counts. The J gene is TRBJ2-3, the V gene TRBV29-1; the match to TRBD2 covers 10 bases. The germline V gene has CDR1 SQVTM and CDR2 ANQGSEA. The junction had 7 bases not matched to a gene; V was cut back by 5 bases and J by 2 bases. CDR3 length: 15 residues. Written as DNA, the CDR3 is TGCAGCGTTATTCCCCTAGCGGGGGCCACAGATACGCAGTATTTT. This sequence encodes CSVIPLAGATDTQYF.

This rearrangement joins TRBV2 to TRBJ1-2; maybe TRBD1 (6 bases). Germline V gene lookup returns CDR1 SNHLY and CDR2 FYNNEI. The CDR3 has 11 residues. The CDR3 protein is CARLQGAGYTF. The CDR3 bases are TGTGCTCGACTACAGGGAGCGGGCTACACCTTC. Full variable domain (missing parts from reference TRBV2 and TRBJ1-2): EPEVTQTPSHQVTQMGQEVILRCVPISNHLYFYWYRQILGQKVEFLVSFYNNEISEKSEIFDDQFSVERPDGSNFTLKIRSTKLEDSAMYFCARLQGAGYTFGSGTRLTVV.